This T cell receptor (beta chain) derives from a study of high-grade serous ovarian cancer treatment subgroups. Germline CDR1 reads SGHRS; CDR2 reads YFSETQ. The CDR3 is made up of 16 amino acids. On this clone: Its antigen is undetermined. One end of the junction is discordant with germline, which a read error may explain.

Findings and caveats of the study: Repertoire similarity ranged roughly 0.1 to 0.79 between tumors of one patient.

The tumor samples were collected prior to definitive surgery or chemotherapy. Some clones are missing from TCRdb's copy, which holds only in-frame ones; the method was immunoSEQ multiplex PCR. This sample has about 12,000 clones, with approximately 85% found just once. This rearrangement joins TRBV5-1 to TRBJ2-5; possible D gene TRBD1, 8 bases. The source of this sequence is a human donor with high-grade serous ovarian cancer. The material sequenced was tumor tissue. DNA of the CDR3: TGCGCCAGCAGGATTCCGGAACAGGGGGGGCAAGAGGCCCAGTACTTC. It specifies CASRIPEQGGQEAQYF.